This TCR beta chain was observed in a study of graft-versus-host responses after intestinal transplantation. For the study at large: Each recipient received a multivisceral, liver-intestinal, or isolated intestinal graft.

Study-level findings and limits: Graft-donor T cell macrochimerism coincided with high graft-versus-host to host-versus-graft clonal ratios in allografts.

This clone was observed a handful of times. Germline V gene data show CDR1 as LGHNA and CDR2 as YNFKEQ. CDR3 length: 17 residues. V shed 2 bases and J 6 bases; nucleotides not matched to a gene: 9. Produced via immunoSEQ multiplex PCR; TCRdb's table is partial and in-frame only. The sample carries some 24,000 clones, over 35% recorded once. Researchers placed 200,000 CFSE-labeled responder cells in culture with 200,000 irradiated, violet-dye-labeled stimulator cells. Sorting of proliferating CFSE-low CD3+CD4+ and CD3+CD8+ responders took place after the reaction. The sample consisted of alloreactive CD4+ T cells from a mixed lymphocyte reaction culture, taken before intestinal transplant. Regarding subset: CFSE-low proliferating T cells sorted from roughly six-day pre-transplant mixed lymphocyte reaction (GvH or HvG direction). This clonotype was sampled from a human patient who received an intestinal transplant. The J gene is TRBJ2-1, the V gene TRBV4-2, with 11 bases matching TRBD1. DNA of the CDR3: TGTGCCAGCAGCCAAAAATATAGCGGGACAGGGGGCAATGAGCAGTTCTTC. Protein: CASSQKYSGTGGNEQFF.